The 20 T cell receptor beta chains presented below share a single source sample, sequenced in a study of blood T cell repertoires in COVID-19. Sequencing used immunoSEQ multiplex PCR; TCRdb keeps in-frame clones, though not all of them. The data contain approximately 390,000 clones, nearly 90% of them singletons. The sample consisted of PBMCs or T cells enriched from blood (not recorded which). The receptors stem from a woman in her thirties or forties with acute COVID-19.

The chain joins TRBV15 to TRBJ2-7; 9 nucleotides match TRBD1. Germline V lookup: CDR1 LNHNV, CDR2 YYDKDF (reference sequence). The CDR3 covers 15 residues. V dropped 2 bases and J dropped 7; count of bases not matched to a gene: 9. This chain's CDR3 is CATSRQPQGAREQYF. In DNA form, the CDR3 reads TGTGCCACCAGCAGACAGCCACAGGGGGCGCGGGAGCAGTACTTC.

V usage is TRBV7-9 and J usage is TRBJ2-2; tentatively, D is TRBD2 (5 bases). Trimming pared 5 bases from V and 6 bases from J, leaving 13 bases between. This CDR3 contains 14 residues. Per the germline V gene, CDR1 is SEHNR and CDR2 is FQNEAQ (reference sequence). The DNA for the CDR3 is TGTGCCAGCAGCCCGACTAATGTGCCCGGGGAGCTGTTTTTT. Translated, it gives CASSPTNVPGELFF.

This rearrangement joins TRBV6-5 to TRBJ2-3; 8 bases map to TRBD1. This CDR3 region has 16 residues. CDR1 and CDR2 (germline): MNHEY, SVGAGI. With 2 bases clipped from V and 0 bases from J, the junction kept 4 bases outside the gene matches. The CDR3 sequence: CASSYRQGWSTDTQYF. CDR3 sequence (DNA): TGTGCCAGCAGTTACAGACAGGGGTGGAGCACAGATACGCAGTATTTT.

This chain links TRBV5-1 with TRBJ1-1, with TRBD1 as a possible D gene (5 bases). The CDR3 runs 13 residues. V was clipped by 0 bases and J by 6 bases, with 9 bases between them. Germline CDR1 is SGHRS and CDR2 is YFSETQ. CDR3 sequence reads: CASSLVIGAEAFF. The CDR3 DNA reads as TGCGCCAGCAGCTTGGTGATAGGGGCTGAAGCTTTCTTT.

The V and J genes are TRBV2 and TRBJ1-6; the match to TRBD1 covers 8 bases. The CDR3 extends over 14 amino acids. In germline, CDR1 is SNHLY, CDR2 FYNNEI. The V segment lost 6 bases and the J segment 7 bases; nucleotides outside the gene matches: 5. The CDR3 DNA reads TGTGCCAGCAGCGGGACAGGTCGAAATTCACCCCTCCACTTT. Protein product: CASSGTGRNSPLHF.

The chain carries TRBV5-4 and TRBJ2-3; possibly TRBD2 for D (6 bases). V lost 4 bases, J lost 6 bases, and 12 bases lay in between. This CDR3 comprises 13 residues. The germline V gene has CDR1 SGHNT and CDR2 YYREEE (reference sequence). The CDR3 region has the DNA TGTGCCAGCAGCGCATCTGGGGGGGATACGCAGTATTTT. This translates into CASSASGGDTQYF.

This chain links TRBV5-4 with TRBJ2-1; D not certain. The V end lost 3 bases, the J end lost 6 bases, and 4 bases lay between the germline ends. Per the germline V gene, CDR1 is SGHNT and CDR2 is YYREEE (reference sequence). The CDR3 has 11 residues. CDR3: CASSWSNEQFF. DNA of the CDR3: TGTGCCAGCAGCTGGAGCAATGAGCAGTTCTTC.

The chain has TRBV4-1 and TRBJ1-5; D remains ambiguous. This CDR3 comprises 16 residues. The germline V and J ends were trimmed by 1 base and 7 bases, with 17 bases remaining between them. The germline gives CDR1 MGHRA, CDR2 YSYEKL. CDR3: CASSQVLSGRGQPQHF. The CDR3, as DNA: TGCGCCAGCAGCCAAGTACTCAGCGGGCGCGGCCAGCCCCAGCATTTT.

This sequence joins TRBV5-1 and TRBJ2-5, with D hard to call. CDR3 length: 13 residues. V lost 0 bases and J 4 bases, leaving 7 bases between the germline ends. CDR1 SGHRS and CDR2 YFSETQ come from the germline V gene. The CDR3, as DNA: TGCGCCAGCAGCTTGGTACCCGGAGAGACCCAGTACTTC. Protein product: CASSLVPGETQYF.

The chain carries TRBV12-5 and TRBJ1-5, with D possibly being TRBD1 (5 bases). This CDR3 has 15 residues. Trimming shortened V by 7 bases and J by 7 bases, and 20 bases separated the two germline ends. CDR1 is LGHNT, CDR2 FRNRAP, per germline. The CDR3 DNA follows: TGTGCTAGTGTTGCCCTGGGCGGGGGTTCACAGCCCCAGCATTTT. This gives the protein CASVALGGGSQPQHF.

The chain recombines TRBV14 with TRBJ1-2; 8 bases agree with TRBD1. V was clipped by 4 bases and J by 2 bases; unmatched bases: 9. Germline loops: CDR1 SGHDN, CDR2 FVKESK. The CDR3 is 16 amino acids. The CDR3 DNA reads TGTGCCAGCAGCCCTCTAAGGGACAGGCCAAACTATGGCTACACCTTC. This sequence encodes CASSPLRDRPNYGYTF.

This chain joins TRBV5-5 and TRBJ1-5, with no clear D. Trimming removed 2 bases from V and 3 bases from J, with 6 bases in between. The CDR3 totals 13 residues. Looked up from germline, CDR1 is SGHKS and CDR2 is YYEKEE (reference sequence). CDR3 bases: TGTGCCAGCAGCTTCAAAAACAATCAGCCCCAGCATTTT. Protein: CASSFKNNQPQHF.

Turning to this clone: Other DNA sequences in this specimen translate into the identical CDR3. V is TRBV3-1 (or the pseudogene TRBV3-2) and J is TRBJ1-1; D remains ambiguous. V dropped 2 bases and J dropped 0 bases, with 4 bases sitting between them. CDR3 length: 13 residues. The germline gives CDR1 LGHDT, CDR2 YNNKEL (reference sequence). CDR3: CASSQRVNTEAFF. The CDR3 region has the DNA TGTGCCAGCAGCCAAAGAGTGAACACTGAAGCTTTCTTT.

This chain links TRBV24-1 with TRBJ1-6; TRBD1 is a possible D gene (5 bases). V dropped 7 bases and J dropped 6 bases, with 9 bases sitting between them. Germline CDR1 and CDR2: KGHDR and SFDVKD. The CDR3 contains 13 residues. CDR3: CATSAGGNSPLHF. CDR3 nucleotide sequence: TGTGCCACCAGCGCCGGGGGTAATTCACCCCTCCACTTT.

This clone was observed a single time. The J gene is TRBJ1-1, the V gene TRBV11-2; no firm D call. This CDR3 has 13 residues. The V gene lost 4 bases and the J gene lost 0 bases, with 6 bases spanning the gap. Germline V gene data show CDR1 as SGHAT and CDR2 as FQNNGV. CDR3 nucleotide sequence: TGTGCCAGCAGCTCACAGATGAACACTGAAGCTTTCTTT. Translating gives CASSSQMNTEAFF.

This chain joins TRBV6-1 and TRBJ2-7; possibly TRBD1 for D (5 bases). Germline values: CDR1 MNHNS, CDR2 SASEGT. The CDR3 extends over 14 amino acids. The germline V and J ends were trimmed by 3 bases and 4 bases, with 13 bases remaining between them. DNA for the CDR3: TGTGCCAGCAGTGACGGCGCAGGGATGTACGAGCAGTACTTC. This codes for CASSDGAGMYEQYF.

V is TRBV2 and J is TRBJ2-7; D call uncertain. Germline lookup yields CDR1 SNHLY and CDR2 FYNNEI. The CDR3 is 11 residues long. Trimming stripped 6 bases from V and 2 bases from J, with 5 bases between. The DNA for the CDR3 is TGTGCCAGCAGCTCAGCCTACGAGCAGTACTTC. It translates to CASSSAYEQYF.

This clone was counted a few times. The chain is built from TRBV30 and TRBJ1-2; D gene ambiguous. The CDR3 runs 10 residues. Germline V gene data show CDR1 as GTSNPN and CDR2 as SVGIG (reference sequence). V was cut by 5 bases and J by 2 bases, with 3 bases left in between. The CDR3 nucleotides are TGTGCCTGGGAGAACTATGGCTACACCTTC. As protein: CAWENYGYTF.

The chain has TRBV10-3 and TRBJ2-7; no definite D call. This CDR3 is 16 amino acids long. Germline assignment: CDR1 ENHRY and CDR2 SYGVKD. V was cut by 3 bases and J by 6 bases, with 21 bases left in between. The CDR3 DNA reads TGTGCCATCAGTGATGTTTATGGCTTGCTCCTGCCCGAGCAGTACTTC. This gives the protein CAISDVYGLLLPEQYF.

This clone showed up just a few times. V is TRBV6-6 and J is TRBJ2-5; 15 bases line up with TRBD2. The CDR3 is made up of 15 amino acids. Germline V gene lookup returns CDR1 MNHNY and CDR2 SVGAGI (reference sequence). V shed 7 bases, J shed 3 bases, and the junction held 3 bases outside the gene matches. CDR3 residues: CASTRTSGGEETQYF. The CDR3 DNA reads TGTGCCAGCACTAGGACTAGCGGGGGGGAAGAGACCCAGTACTTC.